This section outlines one T cell receptor beta chain sequence together with its context. The length of the CDR3 is 13 residues. CDR1 is SGHRS and CDR2 is YFSETQ in the germline V gene. Trimming cost V 4 bases and J 6 bases, with 13 bases left between them. This sample is drawn from a study of T-cell memory formation after mild COVID-19. One entry per CDR3 protein, called by TCRdb with MiXCR from the 5' RACE reads. Here the sample spans some 300,000 distinct CDR3 sequences, 19% being singletons. The chain is built from TRBV5-1 and TRBJ1-1; D perhaps matches TRBD1 (5 bases). The source material was PBMCs or a T cell subset sorted from them (not recorded which). The sequence was obtained from a man aged 18 to 30 who had mild COVID-19 (a few samples of this study predate the infection). Cell type and time point are not known. CDR3 in amino acids: CASSQGNLAEAFF. Here the CDR3 DNA reads TGCGCCAGCAGCCAGGGAAATCTCGCTGAAGCTTTCTTT.